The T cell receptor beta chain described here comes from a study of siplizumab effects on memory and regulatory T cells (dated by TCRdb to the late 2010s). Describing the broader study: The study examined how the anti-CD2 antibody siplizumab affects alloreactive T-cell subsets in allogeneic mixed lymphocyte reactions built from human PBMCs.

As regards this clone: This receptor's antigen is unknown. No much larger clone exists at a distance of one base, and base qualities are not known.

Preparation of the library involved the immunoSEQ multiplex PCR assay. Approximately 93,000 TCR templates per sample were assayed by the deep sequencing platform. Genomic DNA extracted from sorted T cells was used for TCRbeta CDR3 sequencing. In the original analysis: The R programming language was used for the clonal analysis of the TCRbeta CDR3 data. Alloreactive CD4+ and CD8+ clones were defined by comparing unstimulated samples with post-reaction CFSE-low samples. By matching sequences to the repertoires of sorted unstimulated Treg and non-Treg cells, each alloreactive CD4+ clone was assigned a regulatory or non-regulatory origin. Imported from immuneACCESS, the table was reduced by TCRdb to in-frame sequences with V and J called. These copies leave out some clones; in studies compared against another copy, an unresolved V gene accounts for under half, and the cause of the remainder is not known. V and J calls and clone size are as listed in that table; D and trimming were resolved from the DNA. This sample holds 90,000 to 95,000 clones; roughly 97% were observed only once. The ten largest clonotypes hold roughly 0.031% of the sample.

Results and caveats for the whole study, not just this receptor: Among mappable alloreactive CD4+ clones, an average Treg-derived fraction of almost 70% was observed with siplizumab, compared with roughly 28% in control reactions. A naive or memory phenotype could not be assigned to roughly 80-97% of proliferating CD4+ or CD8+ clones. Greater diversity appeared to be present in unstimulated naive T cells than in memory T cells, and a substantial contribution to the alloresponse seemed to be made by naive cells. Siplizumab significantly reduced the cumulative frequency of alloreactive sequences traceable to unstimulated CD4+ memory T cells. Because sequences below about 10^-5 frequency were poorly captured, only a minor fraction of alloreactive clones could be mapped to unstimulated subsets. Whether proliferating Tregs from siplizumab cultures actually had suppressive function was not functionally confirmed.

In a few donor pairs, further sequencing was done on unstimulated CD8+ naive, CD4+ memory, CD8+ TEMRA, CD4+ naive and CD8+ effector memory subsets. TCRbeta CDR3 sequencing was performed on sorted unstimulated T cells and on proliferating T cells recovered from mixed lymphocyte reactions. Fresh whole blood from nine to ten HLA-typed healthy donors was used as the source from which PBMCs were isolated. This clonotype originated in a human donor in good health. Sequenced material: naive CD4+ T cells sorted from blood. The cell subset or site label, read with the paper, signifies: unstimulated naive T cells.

The nucleotide sequence reads TGTGCCAGCAAGACCCAGGTCTCAGCTTTCTTT. Protein translation: CASKTQVSAFF. The receptor chain draws on TRBV7-2 and TRBJ1-1, with the D gene not clear enough to name. The CDR3, from cysteine to phenylalanine, totals 11 residues. Only CDR3 DNA is held: 33 bases, read in frame from base 1. V loses 7 bases of germline sequence and J loses 10 bases, and the interval between the two ends is 13 bases. In the germline V gene, CDR1 corresponds to SGHTA and CDR2 to FQGNSA. Supplemented by the reference TRBV7-2 and TRBJ1-1 proteins around the CDR3, the complete variable domain is GAGVSQSPSNKVTEKGKDVELRCDPISGHTALYWYRQSLGQGLEFLIYFQGNSAPDKSGLPSDRFSAERTGGSVSTLTIQRTQQEDSAVYLCASKTQVSAFFGQGTRLTVV.